Each of the 25 T cell receptor beta chains below was sequenced from the same sample in a study of OX40 agonist ivuxolimab in advanced cancers. The method was immunoSEQ multiplex PCR; TCRdb's version includes in-frame clones alone and lacks a portion of them. The table lists around 46,000 clones, about 91% of them singletons. This material consisted of CD4+ or CD8+ T cells sorted from blood, taken in a trial of the OX40 agonist ivuxolimab. These receptors were collected from an adult with an advanced solid tumor such as melanoma, head and neck, liver or kidney cancer.

The rearrangement uses TRBV5-3 and TRBJ1-1; 7 bases are a match to TRBD1. TRBV5-3 falls under the ORF class, with uncertain function. This CDR3 is 14 amino acids long. Losses at the gene ends were 1 base for V and 1 base for J; bases not matched to a gene: 1. The CDR3 coding sequence is TGTGCCAGAAGCTTGAGGGACAGGAACACTGAAGCTTTCTTT. Translated: CARSLRDRNTEAFF.

This clone came up once. The rearrangement links TRBV27 to TRBJ2-7; TRBD2 agrees at 10 bases. Trimming took 6 bases from V and 2 from J; bases not matched to a gene: 4. Germline CDR1 and CDR2: MNHEY and SMNVEV (reference sequence). The CDR3 is 14 amino acids. The CDR3 sequence is CASSPTSGAYEQYF. The CDR3, as DNA: TGTGCCAGCAGCCCTACTAGCGGGGCCTACGAGCAGTACTTC.

The sample holds a few counts of this clone. This chain joins TRBV21-1 and TRBJ1-1; the table calls TRBD1, which could not be checked here. TRBV21-1 is shown as a pseudogene. This CDR3 spans 13 amino acids. The DNA for the CDR3 is TGTGCCAGCAGCAAAGACAGGAACACTGAAGCTTTCTTT. This translates into CASSKDRNTEAFF.

This chain links TRBV19 with TRBJ1-5, with TRBD1 as a possible D gene (5 bases). The CDR3 runs to 15 residues. The germline gives CDR1 LNHDA, CDR2 SQIVND (reference sequence). The germline V and J ends were trimmed by 5 bases and 2 bases, with 13 bases remaining between them. CDR3 DNA sequence: TGTGCCAGTAGTCACGGGGGGACGGGCAATCAGCCCCAGCATTTT. This encodes CASSHGGTGNQPQHF.

The CDR3 coding sequence is TGTGCCAGCAGCTCGGACAGTCGTTGGGATACGCAGTATTTT. As protein: CASSSDSRWDTQYF. This chain connects TRBV7-3 to TRBJ2-3, with D possibly being TRBD1 (6 bases). Germline V gene data show CDR1 as SGHTA and CDR2 as FQGTGA. CDR3 length equals 14 residues. Trimming pared 4 bases from V and 6 bases from J, leaving 14 bases between. The full variable domain, in which reference TRBV7-3 and TRBJ2-3 provide the parts outside the CDR3, is GAGVSQTPSNKVTEKGKYVELRCDPISGHTALYWYRQSLGQGPEFLIYFQGTGAADDSGLPNDRFFAVRPEGSVSTLKIQRTERGDSAVYLCASSSDSRWDTQYFGPGTRLTVL.

This clone showed up just once. The CDR3 DNA reads TGCGCCAGCAGCTTAGGGGGAGCTAGGGCCCAGTACTTC. Its translation is CASSLGGARAQYF. V and J are TRBV5-1 and TRBJ2-5, with D tentatively TRBD1 (6 bases). Germline CDR1 reads SGHRS; CDR2 reads YFSETQ. The V gene lost 2 bases and the J gene lost 9 bases, with 14 bases spanning the gap. The CDR3 runs 13 residues.

The chain uses TRBV11-2 and TRBJ2-5; D is uncertain. Germline assignment: CDR1 SGHAT and CDR2 FQNNGV. This CDR3 region has 11 residues. V shed 5 bases and J shed 5 bases, with 6 bases lying between them. The CDR3 region is CASSPGETQYF. In DNA form, the CDR3 reads TGTGCCAGCAGCCCTGGGGAGACCCAGTACTTC.

This chain joins TRBV19 and TRBJ2-3, with 7 bases fitting TRBD1. The CDR3 length is 15 residues. CDR1 is LNHDA, CDR2 SQIVND, per germline (reference sequence). V dropped 2 bases and J dropped 2; count of bases not matched to a gene: 4. CDR3 amino acids: CASSIRDSYTDTQYF. CDR3 DNA sequence: TGTGCCAGTAGTATACGGGACAGCTACACAGATACGCAGTATTTT.

The chain recombines TRBV27 with TRBJ2-1, with 7 positions matching TRBD1. The germline gives CDR1 MNHEY, CDR2 SMNVEV (reference sequence). V shed 9 bases and J 4 bases; nucleotides not matched to a gene: 12. This CDR3 has 15 amino acids. The CDR3 sequence: CASSPVGTEYNEQFF. CDR3 nucleotides: TGTGCCAGTTCCCCCGTCGGGACAGAGTACAATGAGCAGTTCTTC.

This CDR3 reads CASSSWGGWDTQYF. CDR3 nucleotides: TGTGCCAGCAGCTCATGGGGCGGGTGGGATACGCAGTATTTT. The genes are TRBV7-9 and TRBJ2-3, with D perhaps matching TRBD1 or TRBD2 (5 bases each). The CDR3 runs 14 residues. V shed 4 bases and J shed 6 bases, with 14 bases lying between them. Germline CDR1 reads SEHNR; CDR2 reads FQNEAQ (reference sequence).

J is TRBJ2-5 and V is TRBV7-9; D perhaps matches TRBD1 (6 bases). The CDR3 sequence is 13 residues long. Trimming stripped 10 bases from V and 4 bases from J, with 16 bases between. CDR1 SEHNR and CDR2 FQNEAQ come from the germline V gene (reference sequence). The CDR3 protein is CATSRQGTETQYF. The DNA for the CDR3 is TGTGCCACCTCCCGCCAGGGGACAGAGACCCAGTACTTC.

CDR3 protein: CASSLALAGIVETQYF. The CDR3 bases are TGCGCCAGCAGCTTGGCGCTAGCGGGGATCGTAGAGACCCAGTACTTC. The chain combines TRBV5-1 with TRBJ2-5; TRBD2 matches at 9 bases. The germline gives CDR1 SGHRS, CDR2 YFSETQ. The CDR3 runs to 16 residues. J was trimmed by 4 bases and V by 0 bases; bases with no gene match: 7.

The chain recombines TRBV5-1 with TRBJ1-3; D unresolved. V was trimmed by 4 bases and J by 4 bases, leaving 9 bases between them. CDR1 is SGHRS and CDR2 is YFSETQ in the germline V gene. CDR3 size: 13 residues. The CDR3 sequence is CASSPYPGNTIYF. CDR3 nucleotides: TGCGCCAGCAGCCCCTACCCGGGAAACACCATATATTTT.

J is TRBJ1-3 and V is TRBV7-3; D might be TRBD1 (5 bases). The CDR3 runs 14 residues. Germline loops: CDR1 SGHTA, CDR2 FQGTGA. Trimming pared 4 bases from V and 14 bases from J, leaving 21 bases between. CDR3 amino acids: CASSSGSGVEPLYF. The DNA for the CDR3 is TGTGCCAGCAGCTCAGGGTCCGGGGTCGAGCCCTTATATTTT.

V usage is TRBV7-3 and J usage is TRBJ2-7; D possibly corresponds to TRBD1 (6 bases). This CDR3 region has 13 residues. V was cut by 3 bases and J by 2 bases, with 8 bases left in between. Germline V CDR1 and CDR2: SGHTA, FQGTGA. CDR3 region: CASSFGQTYEQYF. The CDR3 coding sequence is TGTGCCAGCAGCTTCGGACAGACCTACGAGCAGTACTTC.

This chain links TRBV27 with TRBJ2-3, with 9 bases fitting TRBD2. Germline CDR1 MNHEY, CDR2 SMNVEV (reference sequence). With V trimmed by 4 bases and J by 2 bases, 7 bases remained unmatched. The CDR3 extends over 16 amino acids. The CDR3 protein is CASSWERGGVTDTQYF. Written as DNA, the CDR3 is TGTGCCAGCAGTTGGGAACGCGGGGGGGTCACAGATACGCAGTATTTT.

The J gene is TRBJ1-3, the V gene TRBV4-2; weak D call: TRBD1 (6 bases). Per the germline V gene, CDR1 is LGHNA and CDR2 is YNFKEQ. The CDR3 extends over 16 amino acids. V was clipped by 3 bases and J by 0 bases, with 12 bases between them. The CDR3 here is CASSQEGGYSGNTIYF. The CDR3 DNA sequence: TGTGCCAGCAGCCAGGAGGGGGGTTACTCTGGAAACACCATATATTTT.

The V call is TRBV5-1, the J call TRBJ1-1; D is undetermined. Looked up from germline, CDR1 is SGHRS and CDR2 is YFSETQ. Trimming shortened V by 0 bases and J by 4 bases, and 10 bases separated the two germline ends. The length of the CDR3 is 14 residues. The CDR3: CASSLVGLGTEAFF. CDR3 sequence (DNA): TGCGCCAGCAGCTTGGTCGGGTTGGGCACTGAAGCTTTCTTT. The variable domain in full, completed from reference TRBV5-1 and TRBJ1-1, reads KAGVTQTPRYLIKTRGQQVTLSCSPISGHRSVSWYQQTPGQGLQFLFEYFSETQRNKGNFPGRFSGRQFSNSRSEMNVSTLELGDSALYLCASSLVGLGTEAFFGQGTRLTVV.

This chain uses TRBV6-4 with TRBJ2-5; 8 bases agree with TRBD2. Germline CDR1 reads MRHNA; CDR2 reads SNTAGT. V gave up 6 bases and J gave up 1 base; unmatched junction bases: 4. The CDR3 has 14 amino acids. DNA for the CDR3: TGTGCCAGCAGGGAGCGGGGGCTCCAAGAGACCCAGTACTTC. This gives the protein CASRERGLQETQYF.

The chain employs TRBV6-5 and TRBJ1-1; no clear D. Germline V CDR1 and CDR2: MNHEY, SVGAGI. The CDR3 consists of 14 residues. V was clipped by 3 bases and J by 9 bases, with 17 bases between them. CDR3 nucleotides: TGTGCCAGCAGTTATTTCCGACTCGCCGGTAAAGCTTTCTTT. Its protein is CASSYFRLAGKAFF.

The V gene is TRBV9, the J gene TRBJ1-2; the match to TRBD1 covers 9 bases. V lost 0 bases and J lost 6; bases outside the gene matches: 6. The germline V gene encodes CDR1 SGDLS and CDR2 YYNGEE. CDR3 length: 15 residues. This chain's CDR3 is CASSVAGTGNDGYTF. The DNA of the CDR3 is TGTGCCAGCAGCGTAGCTGGGACAGGGAATGATGGCTACACCTTC.

This clone came up once. The chain employs TRBV13 and TRBJ1-1; 9 positions agree with TRBD1. Trimming at V came to 4 bases and at J to 3 bases, leaving 15 bases not matched to a gene. This CDR3 spans 18 amino acids. The germline V gene encodes CDR1 PRHDT and CDR2 FYEKMQ (reference sequence). CDR3 residues: CASSSTTGQGLGYTEAFF. DNA for the CDR3: TGTGCCAGCAGCTCGACAACGGGACAGGGATTAGGATACACTGAAGCTTTCTTT.

This chain joins TRBV7-3 and TRBJ2-5; 10 bases line up with TRBD2. The V gene end was trimmed by 4 bases and the J gene end by 5 bases; junction bases not matched to a gene: 10. In germline, CDR1 is SGHTA, CDR2 FQGTGA. This CDR3 comprises 16 residues. CDR3 bases: TGTGCCAGCAGCTCACTGGGGGAGCGGGAGGGCGAGACCCAGTACTTC. Encoded protein: CASSSLGEREGETQYF.

The chain recombines TRBV30 with TRBJ2-4; D may be TRBD1 or TRBD2 (6 bases each). This CDR3 is built from 18 residues. CDR1 and CDR2 from the germline V gene are GTSNPN and SVGIG (reference sequence). Trimming took off 1 base at V and 4 bases at J, with 23 bases between the two ends. For the CDR3, the DNA is TGTGCCTGGAGTGGATTGGGGGGAGTTGACAGGATTAAAAACATTCAGTACTTC. Translated, it gives CAWSGLGGVDRIKNIQYF.

The rearrangement joins TRBV6-5 to TRBJ2-1, with D possibly being TRBD1 (5 bases). This CDR3 comprises 15 residues. Deletions cut 2 bases from V and 5 bases from J, with 13 bases between. Germline V gene sequence: CDR1 MNHEY, CDR2 SVGAGI. The CDR3 DNA reads TGTGCCAGCAGTTACGACAGTACGTGGGACAATGAGCAGTTCTTC. It encodes CASSYDSTWDNEQFF.